This T cell receptor beta chain was recovered during a study of CD8 T cells in ankylosing spondylitis. Whole-study findings and limits: From matched ankylosing spondylitis synovial fluid, disease-linked clones were reportedly recovered at significantly enriched levels.

The germline V gene has CDR1 SGHRS and CDR2 YFSETQ. The ends lost 0 bases at V and 6 bases at J; junction bases unmatched: 3. This CDR3 has 14 amino acids. In TCRdb, the 5' RACE reads were re-called with MiXCR into one record per CDR3 protein. The repertoire holds 380,000 or so distinct CDR3 sequences, with 20% as singletons. With respect to this clonotype: Its antigen is currently unknown.

The TCR originated in a male donor with ankylosing spondylitis or in good health (not recorded which). V gene TRBV5-1 combines with J gene TRBJ1-2; 9 bases align to TRBD1. Sequencing was carried out using blood, either unsorted or a sorted T cell fraction (not recorded which). This CDR3 reads CASSLDRGRDGYTF. The CDR3 DNA reads TGCGCCAGCAGCTTGGACAGGGGGCGCGATGGCTACACCTTC.